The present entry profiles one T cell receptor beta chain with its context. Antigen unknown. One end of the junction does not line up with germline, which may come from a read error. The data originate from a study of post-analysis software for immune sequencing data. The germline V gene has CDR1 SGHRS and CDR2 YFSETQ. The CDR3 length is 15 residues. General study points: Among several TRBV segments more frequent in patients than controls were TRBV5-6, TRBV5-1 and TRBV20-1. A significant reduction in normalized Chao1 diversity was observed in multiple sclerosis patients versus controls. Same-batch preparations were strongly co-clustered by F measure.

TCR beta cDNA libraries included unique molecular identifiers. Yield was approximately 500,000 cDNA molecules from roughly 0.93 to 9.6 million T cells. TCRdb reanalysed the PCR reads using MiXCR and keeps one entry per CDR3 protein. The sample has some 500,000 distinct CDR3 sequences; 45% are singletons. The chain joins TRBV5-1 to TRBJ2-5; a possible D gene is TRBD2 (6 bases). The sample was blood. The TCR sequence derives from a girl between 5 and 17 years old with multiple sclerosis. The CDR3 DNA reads TGCGTCAGCAGCTTGGGCGGGATTTTCCAAGAGACCCAGTACTTC. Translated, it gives CVSSLGGIFQETQYF.